The sample holds a few counts of the clone carrying this T cell receptor beta chain. Its antigen is not known. Each donor was a healthy Caucasian. A universal primer site was created by template switching, with the cDNA bearing unique molecular identifiers. TCRdb called the 5' RACE reads again in MiXCR, with one record for every CDR3 protein. The sample holds roughly 190,000 distinct CDR3 sequences, 15% to 20% seen once. The sample is drawn from a study of identical twins. Findings and caveats of the study: For out-of-frame alpha sequences shared by twins, low generation probability was in excess.

The germline gives CDR1 SGHDN, CDR2 FVKESK. V was pared by 3 bases and J by 7 bases, with 10 bases between. The CDR3 extends over 13 amino acids. This sample also belongs to another study, concerning T cells expressing NK-cell markers.

The TCR sequence derives from a woman in her late teens or twenties in good health. The specimen sequenced was CD8+ T cells sorted from blood. The chain is built from TRBV14 and TRBJ2-1; D is unresolved. CDR3 loop: CASSQSLLNEQFF. CDR3 nucleotides: TGTGCCAGCAGCCAGTCACTATTGAATGAGCAGTTCTTC.